This entry lists 2 T cell receptor beta chains sequenced from one sample in a study of control samples from healthy donors and cancer patients. Clones were read by immunoSEQ multiplex PCR, and TCRdb kept only the in-frame ones, dropping some. The sample gives 35,000 to 50,000 clones, 70% to 90% of which show up once; approximately 50% is in the top ten. Source material: blood. Source of these receptors: a man aged 55 to 70 in good health.

This chain uses TRBV5-6 with TRBJ2-7; possibly TRBD1 for D (6 bases). The V gene's germline CDR1 is SGHDT and CDR2 YYEEEE. The germline V and J ends were trimmed by 3 bases and 2 bases, with 12 bases remaining between them. The CDR3 spans 14 residues. This CDR3 reads CASSYTGNTYEQYF. CDR3 in DNA: TGTGCCAGCAGCTATACAGGGAACACCTACGAGCAGTACTTC.

The rearrangement links TRBV7-6 to TRBJ1-4, with D unresolved. Germline CDR1 SGHVS, CDR2 FNYEAQ. This CDR3 is built from 15 residues. V lost 2 bases and J 2 bases, leaving 9 bases between the germline ends. CDR3 nucleotides: TGTGCCAGCAGCTTACAGAGGAGGACTAATGAAAAACTGTTTTTT. Its protein is CASSLQRRTNEKLFF.